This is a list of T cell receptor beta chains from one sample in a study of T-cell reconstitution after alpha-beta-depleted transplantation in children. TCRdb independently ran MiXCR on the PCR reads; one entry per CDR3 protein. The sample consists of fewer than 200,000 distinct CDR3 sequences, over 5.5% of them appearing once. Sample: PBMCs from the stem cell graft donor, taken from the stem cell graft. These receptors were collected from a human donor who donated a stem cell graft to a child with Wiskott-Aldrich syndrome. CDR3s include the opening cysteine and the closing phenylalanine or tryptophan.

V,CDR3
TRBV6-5,CASSYGGTATYEQYF
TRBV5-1,CASSAGASNTEAFF
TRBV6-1,CASRPGWVTGELFF
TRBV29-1,CSVGTVGHHEQYF
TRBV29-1,CSVGTGTLNTEAFF
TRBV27,CASSLKGQGAYEQYF
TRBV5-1,CASSSPGQGSLEQYF
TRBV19,CASSIGQGRNTQYF
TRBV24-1,CATSDPKGTGVNQPQHF
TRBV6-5,CASSYDRVRAYGYTF
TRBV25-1,CASSENNYGYTF
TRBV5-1,CASSPRVGRLGNEQFF
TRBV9,CASSREGGPVSYGYTF
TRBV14,CASSQKGLLYGYTF
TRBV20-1,CSATQPGATNYGYTF
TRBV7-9,CASSSSGRAQFF
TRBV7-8,CASSLRRDTYNEQFF
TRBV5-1,CASSPVTSGRGNEQFF
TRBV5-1,CASSWSIQPNYEQYF
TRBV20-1,CSATGKARGSPLHF
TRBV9,CASSVGTLGNNEQFF
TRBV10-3,CAIGLAGGNEQFF